One T cell receptor (beta chain) is described in this entry. These data come from a study of blood T cell repertoires in COVID-19. Study at large: Samples came from the United States, Italy and Spain, spanning acute and convalescent COVID-19.

Only in-frame clones appear in the TCRdb table, and some are missing; sequencing was by immunoSEQ multiplex PCR. The sample consists of roughly 200,000 clones, roughly 84% of them appearing once. Seattle cases were enrolled at active infection and followed longitudinally. V was trimmed by 5 bases and J by 4 bases, leaving 14 bases between them. CDR1 is SNHLY, CDR2 FYNNEI, per germline. The CDR3 has 15 amino acids. The sequenced material came from peripheral blood. The chain uses TRBV2 and TRBJ2-2; D unresolved. This TCR came from a person aged 65 to 85 with COVID-19, enrolled during active disease. CDR3 amino acids: CASSYLGFGTGELFF. Here the CDR3 DNA reads TGTGCCAGCAGTTATCTCGGTTTTGGCACCGGGGAGCTGTTTTTT.